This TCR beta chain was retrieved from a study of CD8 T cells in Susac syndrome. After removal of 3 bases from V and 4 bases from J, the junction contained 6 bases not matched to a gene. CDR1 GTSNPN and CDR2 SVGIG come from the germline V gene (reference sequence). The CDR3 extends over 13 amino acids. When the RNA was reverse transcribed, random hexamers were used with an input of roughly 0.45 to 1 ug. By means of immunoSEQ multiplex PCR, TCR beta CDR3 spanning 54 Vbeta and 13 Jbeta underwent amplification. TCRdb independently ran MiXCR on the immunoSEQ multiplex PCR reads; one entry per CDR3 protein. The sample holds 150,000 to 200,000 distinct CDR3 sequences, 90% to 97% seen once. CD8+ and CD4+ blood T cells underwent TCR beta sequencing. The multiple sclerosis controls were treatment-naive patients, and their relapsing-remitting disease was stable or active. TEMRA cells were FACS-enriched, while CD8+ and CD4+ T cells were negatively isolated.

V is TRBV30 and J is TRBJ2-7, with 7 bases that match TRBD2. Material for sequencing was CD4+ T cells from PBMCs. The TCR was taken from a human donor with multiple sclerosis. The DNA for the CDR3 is TGTGCCTGGAGGGGGCGGGGGAGATACGAGCAGTACTTC. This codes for CAWRGRGRYEQYF. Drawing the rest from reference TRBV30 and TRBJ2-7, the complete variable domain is SQTIHQWPATLVQPVGSPLSLECTVEGTSNPNLYWYRQAAGRGLQLLFYSVGIGQISSEVPQNLSASRPQDRQFILSSKKLLLSDSGFYLCAWRGRGRYEQYFGPGTRLTVT.